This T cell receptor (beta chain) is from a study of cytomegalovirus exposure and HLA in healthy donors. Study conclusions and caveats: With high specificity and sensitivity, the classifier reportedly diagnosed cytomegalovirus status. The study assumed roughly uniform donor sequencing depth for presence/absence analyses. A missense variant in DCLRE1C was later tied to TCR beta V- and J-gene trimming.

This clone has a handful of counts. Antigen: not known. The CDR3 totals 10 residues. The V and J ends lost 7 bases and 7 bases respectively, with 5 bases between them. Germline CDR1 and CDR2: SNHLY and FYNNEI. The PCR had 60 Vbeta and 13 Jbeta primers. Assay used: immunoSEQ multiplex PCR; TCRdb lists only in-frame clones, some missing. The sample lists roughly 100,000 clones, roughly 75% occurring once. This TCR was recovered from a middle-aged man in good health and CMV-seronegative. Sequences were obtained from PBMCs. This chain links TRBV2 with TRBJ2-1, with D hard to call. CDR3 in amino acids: CASTGNEQFF. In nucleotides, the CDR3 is TGTGCCAGCACCGGGAATGAGCAGTTCTTC.